The T cell receptor beta chain under discussion was sequenced for a study of T-cell reconstitution after alpha-beta-depleted transplantation in children (TCRdb year 2016). General notes on the study: The study quantitatively tracked T-cell immune reconstitution after TCRalphabeta/CD19-depleted allogeneic hematopoietic cell transplantation in children using TCR repertoire profiling. What the research found in general, with its limitations: The apparently early alphabetaT-cell count recovery about two months after transplant was reportedly dependent on only several hundred rapidly expanded clones derived from non-depleted graft cells. In some patients, the high TCRbeta diversity seen at day 60 was put down to recipient T cells and intrathymic progenitors that had survived conditioning. The frequencies of hyperexpanded clones fell over the following months, and after one year, T-cell counts and TCRbeta diversity were mostly attributed to newly produced T cells.

The library was built by means of PCR. Reads for this sample came from an Illumina HiSeq 2500. TCR library preparation used molecular barcoding, with unique molecular identifiers applied to normalize quantification of the TCRbeta repertoire. TCRdb applied fastp at Q25 and MiXCR to the public reads, then kept only in-frame beta chains. Here each entry gathers all rows of one CDR3 protein and keeps the most common genes and DNA. The table for this sample lists 550,000 to 800,000 distinct CDR3 sequences; 10% to 15% of them were counted only once. The ten biggest clones cover approximately 0.8% of the sample. Between the V and J ends, shortened by 8 bases and 10 bases respectively, the junction contains 15 bases. The germline V gene yields MNHEY for CDR1 and SVGAGI for CDR2. Taken from cysteine to phenylalanine, the CDR3 has 13 residues. Here the CDR3 DNA is all that survives: 39 bases in frame from base 1.

Many counts were recorded for this clonotype. This clone's antigen is unknown. Base qualities are missing; no much larger clone stands one base away. The treatment or condition label corresponds to: allogeneic hematopoietic cell transplantation with graft depleted of TCRalphabeta T cells and CD19 B cells. The children who served as transplant recipients had been given grafts of TCRalphabeta/CD19-depleted allogeneic hematopoietic cells. The clonotype comes from a girl aged 2 to 10 with congenital amegakaryocytic thrombocytopenia, due to receive a stem cell transplant. Sequenced here: PBMCs, sampled before TCRalphabeta/CD19-depleted stem cell transplant. The chain is assembled from TRBV6-5 and TRBJ1-6, and the D gene may be TRBD1, 6 bases matching. CDR3 protein: CASQQGKSSPLHF. In nucleotides, the sequence is TGTGCCAGCCAGCAGGGGAAGAGCTCACCCCTCCACTTT.